The entry that follows covers one T cell receptor beta chain sequence. Its antigen remains unknown. The time point was: pre-treatment baseline. Patients had no prior systemic cancer treatment, immunosuppressants or other active cancers. This sample was taken from a study of blood T cell dynamics during melanoma immunotherapy. Study results and limitations: Clones driving repertoire changes may be melanoma-specific or general immune activation.

Produced via immunoSEQ multiplex PCR; TCRdb's table is partial and in-frame only. The table has 11,000 or so clones, roughly 85% seen once. With V trimmed by 3 bases and J by 4 bases, 12 bases remained unmatched. This CDR3 has 17 residues. Germline V gives CDR1 MNHNS, CDR2 SASEGT. The source material was blood, sampled from a patient treated with checkpoint blockade. The origin of this receptor is a human donor with melanoma. The rearrangement links TRBV6-1 to TRBJ1-5, with 7 bases identical to TRBD1. CDR3 in amino acids: CASSDSRYRGHNQPQHF. Here the CDR3 DNA reads TGTGCCAGCAGTGATTCGCGATACAGGGGTCATAATCAGCCCCAGCATTTT.